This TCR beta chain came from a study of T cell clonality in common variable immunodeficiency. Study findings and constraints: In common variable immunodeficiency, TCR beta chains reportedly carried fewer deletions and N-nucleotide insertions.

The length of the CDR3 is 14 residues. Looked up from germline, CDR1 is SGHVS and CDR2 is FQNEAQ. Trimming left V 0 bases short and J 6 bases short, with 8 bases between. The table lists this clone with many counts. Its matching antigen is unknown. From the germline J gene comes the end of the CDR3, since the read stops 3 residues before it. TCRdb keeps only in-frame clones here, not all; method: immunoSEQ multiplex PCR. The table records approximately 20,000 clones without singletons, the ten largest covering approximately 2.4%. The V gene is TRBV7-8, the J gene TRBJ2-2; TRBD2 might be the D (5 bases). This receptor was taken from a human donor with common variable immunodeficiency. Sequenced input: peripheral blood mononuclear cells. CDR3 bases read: TGTGCCAGCAGCTTAGCGCGCGGGTCCGGGGAG. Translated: CASSLARGSGE. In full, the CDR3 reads CASSLARGSGELFF.